This T cell receptor (beta chain) came from a study of blood T cell repertoires in COVID-19. About the study: Sites across the United States, Italy and Spain contributed samples from acute and convalescent COVID-19.

Participants were aged 18 to 89 years from some 24 US areas. The study counted Cohort 3 donors as recovered given two negative PCRs, clearance, or symptom resolution. CDR1 and CDR2 (germline): SEHNR, FQNEAQ (reference sequence). CDR3 length: 14 amino acids. V was shortened by 3 bases and J by 3 bases, with 12 bases between the two germline ends. In the original analysis: Reference gene primer amplification yielded estimated nucleated cell counts. TCRdb keeps only in-frame clones here, not all; method: immunoSEQ multiplex PCR. V and J calls and clone size are given by that table; D and trimming were obtained from the DNA. Seen here are more than 300,000 clones, roughly 91% observed once, and the top ten hold about 1.2%.

The chain combines TRBV7-9 with TRBJ2-7, with D tentatively TRBD2 (6 bases). Sequencing was carried out using PBMCs or T cells enriched from blood (not recorded which). This clonotype was obtained from a woman younger than 30 who had recovered from COVID-19. CDR3 amino acids: CASSFGGTNYEQYF. The CDR3 DNA is TGTGCCAGCAGCTTCGGGGGAACGAACTACGAGCAGTACTTC.